This T cell receptor (beta chain) appears in the sequencing data of a study of chemoradiotherapy in HPV16-positive cancers. About the research overall: Functional T-cell assays on a couple of HPV16-positive patients' cells defined candidate HPV-specific clones and common TCR motifs.

Losses at the gene ends were 4 bases for V and 3 bases for J; bases not matched to a gene: 7. CDR3 length: 15 amino acids. Germline-derived CDR1 and CDR2 are LNHDA and SQIVND (reference sequence). Note on this clone: Its specificity is not known.

Data came from immunoSEQ multiplex PCR; TCRdb stores just in-frame clones and leaves some out. The sample yields several thousand clones, around 84% seen once. Overall study results and limits: In HPV16-positive patients, HPV-responsive T-cell expansion tracked better recurrence-free survival. Non-HPV-specific T cells did not expand in tumors during treatment, whereas candidate HPV-specific clones and E7-related motifs did.

V is TRBV19 and J is TRBJ1-1, with 8 nucleotides matching TRBD1. Sample acquisition took place from a patient who underwent chemoradiotherapy. This TCR came from a human donor with HPV-associated anogenital cancer. For the CDR3, the DNA is TGTGCCAGTAGTAAAAACAGGGGGATTGACACTGAAGCTTTCTTT. Translation: CASSKNRGIDTEAFF.